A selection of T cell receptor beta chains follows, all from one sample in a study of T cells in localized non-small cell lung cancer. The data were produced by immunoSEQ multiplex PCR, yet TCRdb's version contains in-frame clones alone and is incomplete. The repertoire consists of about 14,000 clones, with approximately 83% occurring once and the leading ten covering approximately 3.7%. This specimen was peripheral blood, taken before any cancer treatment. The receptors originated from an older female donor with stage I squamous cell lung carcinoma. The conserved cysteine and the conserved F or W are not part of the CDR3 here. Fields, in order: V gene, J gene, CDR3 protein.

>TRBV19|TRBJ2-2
ASSPWGRENTGELF
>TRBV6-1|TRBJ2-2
ASRGQGDTGELF
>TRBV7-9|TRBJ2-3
ASSQPQAGDTDTQY
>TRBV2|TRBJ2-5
ASSESRGGETQY
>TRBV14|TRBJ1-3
ASSLLGTAGNTIY
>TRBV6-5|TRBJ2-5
ASSYSGGLQGETQY
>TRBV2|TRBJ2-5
ASSEAPRRGGKETQY
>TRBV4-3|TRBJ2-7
ASSQDRSGSSYEQY
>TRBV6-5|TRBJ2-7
ASSYGKGGGEQY
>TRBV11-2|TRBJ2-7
ASSLEATSGLYEQY
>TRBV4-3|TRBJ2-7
ASSQTSGGIYEQY
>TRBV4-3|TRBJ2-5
ASSQDYPGPQETQY
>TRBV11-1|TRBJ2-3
ASSPPGRPDTQY
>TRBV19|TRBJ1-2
ASSVSGTGVIYGYT
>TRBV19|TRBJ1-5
ASSMPQGPSQPQH
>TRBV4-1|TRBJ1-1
ASSQLGFTEAF
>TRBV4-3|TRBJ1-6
ASSQDRTNNSPLH
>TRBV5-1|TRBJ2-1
ASSSGQGLYNEQF
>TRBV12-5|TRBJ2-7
ASGLDRGYEQY
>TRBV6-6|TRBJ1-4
ASSYSSGALEKLF
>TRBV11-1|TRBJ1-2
ASSSRTGGWT
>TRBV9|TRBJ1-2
ASSASLRRTTNYGYT
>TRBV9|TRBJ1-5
ASSKYGQGDQPQH
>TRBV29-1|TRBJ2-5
SVEDQEPAGQETQY
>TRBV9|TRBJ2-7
ASSTGTDYEQY
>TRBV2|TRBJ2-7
ASRDRGYEQY
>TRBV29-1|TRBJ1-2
SVEDLWGAAHYGYT
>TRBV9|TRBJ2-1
ASSVPPAGPSYNEQF
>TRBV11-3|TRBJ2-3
ASSSPRGADTQY
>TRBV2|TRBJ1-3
ASSEFEGRVD
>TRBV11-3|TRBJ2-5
ASSPGQGQETQY
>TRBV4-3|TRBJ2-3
ASSQEVGQETNTDTQY
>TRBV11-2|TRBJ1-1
ASTRGGGTEAF
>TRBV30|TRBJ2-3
AWRGDRGTDTQY
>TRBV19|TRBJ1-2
ASSIDVAGLDGYT
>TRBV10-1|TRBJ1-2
ASSVEPYYGYT
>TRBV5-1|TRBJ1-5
ASSFFPPYSNQPQH
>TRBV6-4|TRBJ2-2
ASRRESNTGELF
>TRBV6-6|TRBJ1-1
ASSRIRDGNTEAF
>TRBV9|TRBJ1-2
ASSGTMGYT
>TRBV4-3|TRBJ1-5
ASSQDRGVGQPQH
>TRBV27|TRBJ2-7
ASSLSSGGGTYEQY
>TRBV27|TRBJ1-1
ASSFLGGFTEAF
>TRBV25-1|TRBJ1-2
ASSAQTGGYGYT
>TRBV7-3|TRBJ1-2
ASSLYGDGYT
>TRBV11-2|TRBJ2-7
ASSTGTGSEQY
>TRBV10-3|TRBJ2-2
AAMGRTTGELF
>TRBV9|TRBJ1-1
ASSANSYTEAF
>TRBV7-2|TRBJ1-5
ASSFNRDQPQH
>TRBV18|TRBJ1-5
ASSPRPGNQPQH